This T cell receptor beta chain was observed in a study of shared clonotypes between healthy human individuals. The naive CD8 population came from CD45RO-negative cells selected for CCR7, without terminally differentiated effector memory CD45RA+ cells. Concerning this clone: As yet, its antigen is unknown. The identical CDR3 is also encoded by other nucleotide sequences in the sample.

The protocol was immunoSEQ multiplex PCR, while the TCRdb copy is restricted to in-frame clones and leaves out a portion. The table shows 1.5 million to 2.5 million clones, with roughly 94% occurring only once. Germline CDR1 SGHVS, CDR2 FQNEAQ. V gave up 5 bases and J gave up 2 bases; unmatched junction bases: 5. The CDR3 has 15 amino acids. Overall study findings and caveats: Naive subsets generally exceeded memory subsets in estimated richness.

The chain combines TRBV7-8 with TRBJ2-7; 11 nucleotides agree with TRBD1. The sequenced sample was naive CD8+ T cells sorted from blood. The receptor was isolated from a man between 18 and 29 years old in good health. DNA for the CDR3: TGTGCCAGCAGCCAAGGGGGACAGGGGGCCTACGAGCAGTACTTC. Translated: CASSQGGQGAYEQYF.